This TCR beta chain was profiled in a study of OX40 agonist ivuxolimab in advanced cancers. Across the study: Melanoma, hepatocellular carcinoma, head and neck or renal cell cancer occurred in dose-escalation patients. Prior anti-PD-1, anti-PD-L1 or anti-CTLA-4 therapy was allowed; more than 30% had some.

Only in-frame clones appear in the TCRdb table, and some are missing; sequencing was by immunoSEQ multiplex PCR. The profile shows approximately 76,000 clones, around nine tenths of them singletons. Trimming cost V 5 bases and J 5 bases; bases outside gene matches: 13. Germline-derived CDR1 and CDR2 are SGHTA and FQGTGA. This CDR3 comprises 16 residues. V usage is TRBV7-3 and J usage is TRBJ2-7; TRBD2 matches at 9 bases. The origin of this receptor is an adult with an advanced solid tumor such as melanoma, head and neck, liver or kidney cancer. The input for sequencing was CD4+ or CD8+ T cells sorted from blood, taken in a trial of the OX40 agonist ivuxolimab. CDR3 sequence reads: CASSPFNGLASHEQYF. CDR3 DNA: TGTGCCAGCAGCCCCTTCAACGGACTAGCGAGCCACGAGCAGTACTTC.